This T cell receptor (beta chain) is drawn from a study of type 1 regulatory T cells. Across the study: This in vitro CD4 product, T-allo10, is enriched for Tr1 cells and alloantigen-specific.

Via MiXCR, TCRdb re-called the reads, giving one row per CDR3 protein. The table has about 62,000 distinct CDR3 sequences, less than 70% seen once; the top ten hold over 1.5%. With regard to this clonotype: As yet, its antigen is unknown.

There are 14 residues in the CDR3. The V and J ends lost 2 bases and 4 bases, in that order; junction bases with no gene match: 4. The germline V gene encodes CDR1 MNHEY and CDR2 SVGEGT. The V call is TRBV6-2 or TRBV6-3, the J call TRBJ2-5, with 7 positions matching TRBD1. The sequence was collected from a human donor in good health. The specimen was cultured non-Tr1 T cells, either the whole culture or a sorted T cell fraction (not recorded which). The CDR3 loop reads CASSYERGRETQYF. In DNA form, the CDR3 reads TGTGCCAGCAGTTACGAAAGGGGGCGAGAGACCCAGTACTTC.